The T cell receptor (beta chain) under discussion was sequenced for a study of Graves' ophthalmopathy and Graves' hyperthyroidism. Amplification of TCR beta CDR3 regions used RNA transcripts. HTBI primers primed a first-round RT-PCR, and a second-round multiplex PCR followed. TCRdb analysed the multiplex PCR reads with MiXCR anew, one entry per CDR3 protein. The repertoire consists of around 400,000 distinct CDR3 sequences, with approximately 16% occurring once and the leading ten covering roughly 1.5%. This clonotype was seen repeatedly, ten times or more. Trimming shortened V by 6 bases and J by 8 bases, and 19 bases separated the two germline ends. Germline CDR1 and CDR2: LGHNA and YSLEER. The CDR3 extends over 14 amino acids.

The clonotype comes from a woman younger than 30 with Graves' ophthalmopathy. The rearrangement uses TRBV4-3 and TRBJ1-2; the D gene is possibly TRBD1 (5 bases). Sample: peripheral blood. CDR3 residues: CASSPGTSSGGYTF. The CDR3 coding sequence is TGCGCCAGCAGTCCCGGGACGTCGTCCGGCGGCTACACCTTC.